The clone carrying this TCR beta chain was found once. Some clones are missing from TCRdb's copy, which holds only in-frame ones; the method was immunoSEQ multiplex PCR. The sample includes about 270,000 clones, approximately 86% of them seen just once. The sample comes from a study of blood T cell repertoires in COVID-19. CDR3 length: 17 amino acids. The germline gives CDR1 SGHRS, CDR2 YFSETQ. The germline V and J ends were trimmed by 0 bases and 2 bases, with 15 bases remaining between them. The sequence was collected from a woman aged 25 to 45 who had recovered from COVID-19. The sample comprised PBMCs or T cells enriched from blood (not recorded which). V gene TRBV5-1 combines with J gene TRBJ2-1; tentatively, D is TRBD1 (6 bases). The CDR3 DNA reads TGCGCCAGCAGCTTGGATGACAGGTCCCTTCCCTACAATGAGCAGTTCTTC. This translates into CASSLDDRSLPYNEQFF. The full variable domain, in which reference TRBV5-1 and TRBJ2-1 provide the parts outside the CDR3, is KAGVTQTPRYLIKTRGQQVTLSCSPISGHRSVSWYQQTPGQGLQFLFEYFSETQRNKGNFPGRFSGRQFSNSRSEMNVSTLELGDSALYLCASSLDDRSLPYNEQFFGPGTRLTVL.